This passage covers 13 T cell receptor beta chains from one sample sequenced in a study of cytomegalovirus exposure and HLA in healthy donors. The PCR made use of 60 Vbeta and 13 Jbeta primers. The repertoire was sequenced with immunoSEQ multiplex PCR; TCRdb's copy has only in-frame clones and lacks some. The repertoire holds approximately 120,000 clones, 73% seen once, with approximately 8% in the top ten. The specimen was PBMCs. These receptors originate from a man aged 35 to 55 in good health and CMV-seronegative.

This chain connects TRBV27 to TRBJ1-5; weak D call: TRBD1 (6 bases). Germline CDR1 and CDR2: MNHEY and SMNVEV (reference sequence). V was clipped by 3 bases and J by 4 bases, with 10 bases between them. The CDR3 contains 14 residues. The CDR3 here is CASSLGAVNQPQHF. The CDR3 DNA sequence: TGTGCCAGCAGTTTGGGGGCGGTAAATCAGCCCCAGCATTTT.

This clone was found once. The V and J genes are TRBV7-9 and TRBJ2-3; TRBD2 aligns across 7 bases. Germline V gene data show CDR1 as SEHNR and CDR2 as FQNEAQ (reference sequence). This CDR3 has 14 amino acids. Trimming removed 6 bases from V and 6 bases from J; junction bases left unmatched: 9. CDR3: CASSFIGGSDTQYF. The CDR3 DNA sequence: TGTGCCAGCAGTTTCATCGGGGGGTCGGATACGCAGTATTTT.

V is TRBV4-3 and J is TRBJ1-1; perhaps TRBD1 as D (5 bases). V lost 3 bases, J lost 3 bases, and 11 bases lay in between. This CDR3 has 14 amino acids. Looked up from germline, CDR1 is LGHNA and CDR2 is YSLEER. The CDR3 reads CASSQRGGDTEAFF. CDR3 bases: TGCGCCAGCAGCCAGAGGGGAGGTGACACTGAAGCTTTCTTT.

Only one count was recorded for this clone. This chain uses TRBV11-3 with TRBJ2-7; the D is unclear. The germline V gene encodes CDR1 SGHNT and CDR2 YENEEA. Between the trimmed V and J ends, which lost 5 bases and 0 bases, there was a span of 20 bases. The CDR3 has 17 residues. The CDR3 coding sequence is TGTGCCAGCAGCCTCCCCGGTAATGAGAGGCCCTCCTACGAGCAGTACTTC. Translating gives CASSLPGNERPSYEQYF.

This clone was picked up a small number of times. The chain links TRBV19 to TRBJ1-2; D not resolved. CDR1 and CDR2 (germline): LNHDA, SQIVND (reference sequence). The CDR3 is 13 amino acids. Trimming pared 4 bases from V and 8 bases from J, leaving 14 bases between. In DNA, the CDR3 is TGTGCCAGTAGTACCCTCGGGGTTCGGGGCTACACCTTC. Its translation is CASSTLGVRGYTF.

The V gene is TRBV19, the J gene TRBJ1-5; unclear D gene. The V and J ends lost 1 base and 2 bases respectively, with 15 bases between them. CDR1 and CDR2 (germline): LNHDA, SQIVND (reference sequence). The CDR3 loop spans 17 amino acids. DNA for the CDR3: TGTGCCAGTAGTATAGTGGCAGGCCGCGGGGGCAATCAGCCCCAGCATTTT. Translation gives CASSIVAGRGGNQPQHF.

This clone has more than one count but fewer than ten. The identical CDR3 is also encoded by other nucleotide sequences in the sample. V gene TRBV7-9 combines with J gene TRBJ2-5; D is unresolved. The CDR3 loop spans 11 amino acids. Deletions cut 3 bases from V and 5 bases from J, with 4 bases between. Per the germline V gene, CDR1 is SEHNR and CDR2 is FQNEAQ (reference sequence). The CDR3 bases are TGTGCCAGCAGCTTCGGGGAGACCCAGTACTTC. Its translation: CASSFGETQYF.

This clone was observed a single time. The CDR3 DNA sequence: TGTGCCAGCAGTCGAGGGACTCTCACCTACGAGCAGTACTTC. This sequence encodes CASSRGTLTYEQYF. The rearrangement uses TRBV6-5 and TRBJ2-7; maybe TRBD2 (6 bases). CDR1 is MNHEY and CDR2 is SVGAGI in the germline V gene. Trimming pared 5 bases from V and 2 bases from J, leaving 13 bases between. The CDR3 extends over 14 amino acids.

V gene TRBV6-1 combines with J gene TRBJ2-5; maybe TRBD2 (6 bases). TRBJ2-7 explains the end of the DNA better; the J call may be wrong. Per the germline V gene, CDR1 is MNHNS and CDR2 is SASEGT. The CDR3 runs to 11 residues. The CDR3 DNA reads TGTGCGTCACAGGACTACTACGAGCAGTACTTC. It translates to CASQDYYEQYF.

This chain joins TRBV9 and TRBJ2-7, with D possibly matching TRBD2 (7 bases). The V gene's germline CDR1 is SGDLS and CDR2 YYNGEE. The CDR3 has 15 residues. V gave up 2 bases and J gave up 4 bases, with 16 bases separating them. The CDR3 sequence is CASSVTAGASYEQYF. Written as DNA, the CDR3 is TGTGCCAGCAGCGTGACGGCGGGGGCCAGTTACGAGCAGTACTTC.

The rearrangement uses TRBV28 and TRBJ1-1; D gene unclear. From germline, CDR1 is MDHEN and CDR2 SYDVKM. This CDR3 has 15 amino acids. Trimming took off 3 bases at V and 1 base at J, with 12 bases between the two ends. CDR3 region: CASSLRPNGNTEAFF. CDR3 nucleotides: TGTGCCAGCAGTTTGCGGCCCAATGGGAACACTGAAGCTTTCTTT. Complete variable domain (other parts from reference TRBV28 and TRBJ1-1): DVKVTQSSRYLVKRTGEKVFLECVQDMDHENMFWYRQDPGLGLRLIYFSYDVKMKEKGDIPEGYSVSREKKERFSLILESASTNQTSMYLCASSLRPNGNTEAFFGQGTRLTVV.

This clone was seen only a few times. The J gene is TRBJ1-1, the V gene TRBV4-3; 8 nucleotides line up with TRBD1. This CDR3 spans 14 amino acids. The germline V gene has CDR1 LGHNA and CDR2 YSLEER. Losses at the gene ends were 3 bases for V and 3 bases for J; bases not matched to a gene: 3. Here the CDR3 DNA reads TGCGCCAGCAGCCAGGACAGGGACCACACTGAAGCTTTCTTT. Its translation is CASSQDRDHTEAFF.

This chain joins TRBV19 and TRBJ2-3, with 14 bases identical to TRBD2. The germline CDR1 and CDR2 sequences are LNHDA and SQIVND (reference sequence). CDR3 length: 18 residues. The V and J ends lost 5 bases and 4 bases, in that order; junction bases with no gene match: 11. The CDR3 region has the DNA TGTGCCAGTAGTCCCCGGGTGGGACTAGCGGGGGCACCAGATACGCAGTATTTT. It encodes CASSPRVGLAGAPDTQYF.